The source of this T cell receptor beta chain is a study of blood T cell repertoires in COVID-19. Across the study: Sources were T cells, B-cell-depleted T cells, or PBMCs; the material itself was cDNA or gDNA.

Method: immunoSEQ multiplex PCR; TCRdb's copy keeps in-frame clones and lacks some. The sample lists fewer than 90,000 clones; about four fifths were seen once. V was pared by 8 bases and J by 4 bases, with 11 bases between. The CDR3 totals 12 residues. The germline gives CDR1 SNHLY, CDR2 FYNNEI. V is TRBV2 and J is TRBJ2-5, with a tentative D call TRBD2 (6 bases). Sequencing was done on a sample of peripheral blood. The receptor comes from a man in his sixties with COVID-19, enrolled during active disease. CDR3 in DNA: TGTGCCAGCGGGGCGGGGTTAGAGACCCAGTACTTC. This encodes CASGAGLETQYF.